The clone carrying this T cell receptor beta chain was recorded a few times. What it binds is unknown. The sample is drawn from a study of T-cell memory formation after mild COVID-19. On the study more broadly: There were largely donor-specific TCR clusters.

The V end was cut by 6 bases, the J end by 8 bases, with 19 bases between. The germline gives CDR1 MNHNS, CDR2 SASEGT. The length of the CDR3 is 14 residues. 5'RACE, which relied on constant-segment primers, yielded TCR alpha and TCR beta cDNA libraries carrying sample barcodes and UMIs. TCRdb ran MiXCR on the 5' RACE reads and lists one entry per CDR3 protein. The sample lists under 250,000 distinct CDR3 sequences, 15% occurring once. Whole-study findings and limits: Later expanders leaned toward CD4+, whereas clones contracting from day 15 to 85 were balanced CD4/CD8. Nothing showed for sure that second-wave clones peaking on day 37 were SARS-CoV-2 specific.

This sequence joins TRBV6-1 and TRBJ1-2; possible D gene TRBD1, 5 bases. The specimen sequenced was PBMCs or a T cell subset sorted from them (not recorded which). The receptor was derived from an adult woman who had mild COVID-19 (a few samples of this study predate the infection). Cell type and time point are not known. The CDR3 loop is CASSGDRPKRGYTF. The CDR3, as DNA: TGTGCCAGCAGCGGGGACCGCCCTAAGAGAGGCTACACCTTC.